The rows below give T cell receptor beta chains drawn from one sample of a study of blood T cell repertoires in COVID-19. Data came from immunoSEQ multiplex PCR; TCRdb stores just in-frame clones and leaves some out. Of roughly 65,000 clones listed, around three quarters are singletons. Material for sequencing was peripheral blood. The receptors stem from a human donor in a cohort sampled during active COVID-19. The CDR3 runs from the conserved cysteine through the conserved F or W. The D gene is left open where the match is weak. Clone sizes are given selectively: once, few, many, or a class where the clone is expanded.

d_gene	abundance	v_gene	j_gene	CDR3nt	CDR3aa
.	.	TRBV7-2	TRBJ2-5	TGTGCCAGCAGCTTGGGCAGGTACAAAGAGACCCAGTACTTC	CASSLGRYKETQYF
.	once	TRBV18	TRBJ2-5	TGTGCCAGCTCCCCTCTAAGTCTCCTAAGCCAAGAGACCCAGTACTTC	CASSPLSLLSQETQYF
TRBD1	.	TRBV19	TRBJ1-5	TGTGCCAGTATTCGGACAGGGGGGGGGAGCAATCAGCCCCAGCATTTT	CASIRTGGGSNQPQHF
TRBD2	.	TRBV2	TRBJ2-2	TGTGCCAGCAGTATAAAACCTGTAGCGGGATACACGACAAACACCGGGGAGCTGTTTTTT	CASSIKPVAGYTTNTGELFF
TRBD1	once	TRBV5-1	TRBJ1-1	TGCGCCAGCAGCTTGTGGGACCCGACGGGACAGGTGAACACTGAAGCTTTCTTT	CASSLWDPTGQVNTEAFF
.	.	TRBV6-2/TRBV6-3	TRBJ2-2	TGTGCCAGCAGTTACCGGGGGGCGATCCCAATGAACACCGGGGAGCTGTTTTTT	CASSYRGAIPMNTGELFF
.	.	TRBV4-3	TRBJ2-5	TGCGCCAGCAGCCAAGAGGTTGGAGAGTACCAAGAGACCCAGTACTTC	CASSQEVGEYQETQYF
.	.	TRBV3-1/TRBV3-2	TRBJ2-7	TGTGCCAGCAGCCAATCAGGGGAGACCTACGAGCAGTACTTC	CASSQSGETYEQYF
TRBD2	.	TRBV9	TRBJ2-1	TGTGCCAGCAGCGTCTCTAGCGGGAGCTCCTACAATGAGCAGTTCTTC	CASSVSSGSSYNEQFF
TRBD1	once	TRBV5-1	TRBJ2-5	TGCGCCAGCAGCTTGGGGACAGGACAAGAGACCCAGTACTTC	CASSLGTGQETQYF
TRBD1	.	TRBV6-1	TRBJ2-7	TGTGCCAGCAGTGAGCAACCGGGACAGGCCTACGAGCAGTACTTC	CASSEQPGQAYEQYF
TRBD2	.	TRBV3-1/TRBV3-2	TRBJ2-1	TGTGCCAGTCACCACTACGGCAGCGGGGAGACAAATGAGCAGTTCTTC	CASHHYGSGETNEQFF
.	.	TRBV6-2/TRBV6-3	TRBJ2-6	TGTGCCAGCAGTTACTCGGGAGTTGGGGCCAACGTCCTGACTTTC	CASSYSGVGANVLTF
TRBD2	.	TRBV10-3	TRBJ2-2	TGTGCCATCAGTGACCCAGGGACTAGCGGGAGGGCTTGGACCGGGGAGCTGTTTTTT	CAISDPGTSGRAWTGELFF
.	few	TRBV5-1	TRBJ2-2	TGCGCCAGCAGCCTACAGTACGCGAACACCGGGGAGCTGTTTTTT	CASSLQYANTGELFF
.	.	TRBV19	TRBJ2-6	TGTGCCAGTAGTATGAGGTTTACTGGGGCCAACGTCCTGACTTTC	CASSMRFTGANVLTF
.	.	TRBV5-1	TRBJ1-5	TGCGCCAGCAGCTTGGATGGCAGGACAGATCAGCCCCAGCATTTT	CASSLDGRTDQPQHF
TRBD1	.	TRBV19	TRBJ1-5	TGTGCCAGTACTACGACAGGGGTTGGCAATCAGCCCCAGCATTTT	CASTTTGVGNQPQHF
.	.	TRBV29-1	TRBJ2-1	TGCAGCCTCGGGGGGACACTGCCTTACAATGAGCAGTTCTTC	CSLGGTLPYNEQFF
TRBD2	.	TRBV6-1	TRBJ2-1	TGTGCCAGCAGTGAAGTTGGACTAGCGGACAATGAGCAGTTCTTC	CASSEVGLADNEQFF
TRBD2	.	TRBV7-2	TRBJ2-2	TGTGCCAGCAGCTTAGTTCGGGAGGCCGGGGAGCTGTTTTTT	CASSLVREAGELFF
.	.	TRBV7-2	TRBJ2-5	TGTGCCAGCAGCTTAGGGGCTTTGGGCTACAATCAAGAGACCCAGTACTTC	CASSLGALGYNQETQYF
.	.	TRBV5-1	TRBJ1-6	TGCGCCAGCAGCCTCGGGACAACGGACCATAATTCACCCCTCCACTTT	CASSLGTTDHNSPLHF
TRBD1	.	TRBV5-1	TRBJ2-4	TGCGCCAGCAGCCTCGGACAGGGGAAGGTCATTCAGTACTTC	CASSLGQGKVIQYF
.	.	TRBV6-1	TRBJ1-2	TGTGCCAGCAGTGATCGACTACTCTATGGCTACACCTTC	CASSDRLLYGYTF
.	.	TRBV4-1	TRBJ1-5	TGCGCCAGCAGCCCTAGGGGGTCGCATCAGCCCCAGCATTTT	CASSPRGSHQPQHF
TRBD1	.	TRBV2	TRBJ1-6	TGTGCCAGCAACCCCGACAGGGGAATTTCACCCCTCCACTTT	CASNPDRGISPLHF
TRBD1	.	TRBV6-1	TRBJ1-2	TGTGCCAGCAGTGAACCAGACAGGGAGATCGGCTATGGCTACACCTTC	CASSEPDREIGYGYTF
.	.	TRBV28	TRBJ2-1	TGTGCCAGCCTCGAGAGGCAGGGGATCAATGAGCAGTTCTTC	CASLERQGINEQFF
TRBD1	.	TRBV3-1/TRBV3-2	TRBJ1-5	TGTGCCAGCAGCCTGACAGGGTTTAGCAATCAGCCCCAGCATTTT	CASSLTGFSNQPQHF
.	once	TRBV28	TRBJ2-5	TGTGCCAGCAGACAGACAGGACCAAAGACCCAGTACTTC	CASRQTGPKTQYF
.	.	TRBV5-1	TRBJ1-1	TGCGCCAGCAGCTTGGACCAGGGTGGCACTGAAGCTTTCTTT	CASSLDQGGTEAFF
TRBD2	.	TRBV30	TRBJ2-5	TGTGCCTGGAGTGTAGGGCGCGGGGGAGGGGAGACCCAGTACTTC	CAWSVGRGGGETQYF
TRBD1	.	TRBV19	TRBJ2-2	TGTGCCAGTAGTATCAGGCCCTACAGGGGTTGGACCGGGGAGCTGTTTTTT	CASSIRPYRGWTGELFF
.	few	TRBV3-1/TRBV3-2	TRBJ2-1	TGTGCCAGCAGCCTGCGGCGGGAGCAGTTCTTC	CASSLRREQFF
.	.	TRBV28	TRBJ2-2	TGTGCCAGCAGCCCCGGGGGGCGAACCGGGGAGCTGTTTTTT	CASSPGGRTGELFF
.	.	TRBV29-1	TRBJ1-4	TGCAGCGTGCAGGGAACAACTAATGAAAAACTGTTTTTT	CSVQGTTNEKLFF
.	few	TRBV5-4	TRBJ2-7	TGTGCCAGCAGCTTGGACGGGTACGAGCAGTACTTC	CASSLDGYEQYF
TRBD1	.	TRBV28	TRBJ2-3	TGTGCCAGCAGGCCGGGACAGGACACAGATACGCAGTATTTT	CASRPGQDTDTQYF
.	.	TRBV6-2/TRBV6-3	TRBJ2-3	TGTGCCAGCAGCGCTACGCGGGGCACAGATACGCAGTATTTT	CASSATRGTDTQYF
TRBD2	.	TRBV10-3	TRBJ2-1	TGTGCCATCAGTGCCTGGGTAGCGGGGACGGCCAATGAGCAGTTCTTC	CAISAWVAGTANEQFF
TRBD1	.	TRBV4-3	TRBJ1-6	TGCGCCAGCAGCCAAGATGGGCGCGAGGGGGCTAATTCACCCCTCCACTTT	CASSQDGREGANSPLHF
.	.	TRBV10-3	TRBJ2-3	TGTGCCATCAGTAATACTACAGATACGCAGTATTTT	CAISNTTDTQYF
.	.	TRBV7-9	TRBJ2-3	TGTGCCAGCAGTACAGGGCTGGGCACAGATACGCAGTATTTT	CASSTGLGTDTQYF
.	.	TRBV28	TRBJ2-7	TGTGCCAGCAGACCTTTTAGCGGAGAGCAGTACTTC	CASRPFSGEQYF
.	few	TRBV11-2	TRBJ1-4	TGTGCCAGCAGCATTAGAGGGCTCCTTAATGAAAAACTGTTTTTT	CASSIRGLLNEKLFF
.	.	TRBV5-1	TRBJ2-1	TGCGCCAGCAGCCTAGCCGAGCGGACAGCCTACAATGAGCAGTTCTTC	CASSLAERTAYNEQFF
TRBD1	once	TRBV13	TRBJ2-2	TGTGCCAGCAGCTTGGGACAGGGGATTATCGGGGAGCTGTTTTTT	CASSLGQGIIGELFF
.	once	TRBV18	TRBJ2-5	TGTGCCAGCTCACGCGGGGATCAAGAGACCCAGTACTTC	CASSRGDQETQYF
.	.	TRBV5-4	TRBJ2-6	TGTGCCAGCAGCTTGGACAGAAGCTCTGGGGCCAACGTCCTGACTTTC	CASSLDRSSGANVLTF
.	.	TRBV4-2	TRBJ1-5	TGTGCCAGCAGCCAGAGGACTGGTAATAGCAATCAGCCCCAGCATTTT	CASSQRTGNSNQPQHF